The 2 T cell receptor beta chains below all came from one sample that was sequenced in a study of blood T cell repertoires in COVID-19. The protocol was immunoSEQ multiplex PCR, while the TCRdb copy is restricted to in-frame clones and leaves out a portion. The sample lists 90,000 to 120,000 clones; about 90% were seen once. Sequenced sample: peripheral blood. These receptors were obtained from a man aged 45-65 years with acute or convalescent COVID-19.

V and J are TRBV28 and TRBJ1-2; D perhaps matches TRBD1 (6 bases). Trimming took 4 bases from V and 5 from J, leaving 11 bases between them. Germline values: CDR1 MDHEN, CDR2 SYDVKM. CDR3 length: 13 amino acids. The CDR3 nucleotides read TGTGCCAGCAGTTCTCGACAGGCTTATGGCTACACCTTC. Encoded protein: CASSSRQAYGYTF.

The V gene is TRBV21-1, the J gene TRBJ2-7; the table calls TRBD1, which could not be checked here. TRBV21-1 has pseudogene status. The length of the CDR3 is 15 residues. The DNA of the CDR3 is TGTGCCAGCAGCAAGGGCCGAAATTATGCCTACGAGCAGTACTTC. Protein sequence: CASSKGRNYAYEQYF.